This T cell receptor (beta chain) was identified in a study of early T cells in non-severe SARS-CoV-2 infection. Per the germline V gene, CDR1 is WSHSY and CDR2 is SAAADI. This CDR3 has 15 amino acids. Germline trimming cut 6 bases from V and 3 bases from J; bases unmatched to any gene: 6. Unique molecular identifier tags were affixed to discrete cDNA molecules. TCRdb passed the 5' RACE reads through MiXCR, listing each CDR3 protein once. The sample has roughly 86,000 distinct CDR3 sequences, about 6.5% seen once. This clonotype was seen ten or more times. This TCR came from an adult who was a healthcare worker with PCR-confirmed SARS-CoV-2 infection or an uninfected control (not recorded which). The sequenced sample consisted of whole blood. The rearrangement joins TRBV10-2 to TRBJ1-4, with 8 bases lining up with TRBD1. CDR3 residues: CASSPLDRANEKLFF. The CDR3 region has the DNA TGCGCCAGCAGCCCGCTGGACAGGGCTAATGAAAAACTGTTTTTT.